The next 29 T cell receptor beta chains were all read from a single sample in a study of PD-L1 blockade in urothelial cancer. Libraries were prepared by immunoSEQ multiplex PCR; TCRdb keeps only in-frame clonotypes and omits some of them. Of 85,000 to 90,000 clones in the sample, 85% are singletons; the top ten hold 13% to 15%. Indicated time point: pretreatment peripheral blood. This specimen was PBMCs, taken around atezolizumab (anti-PD-L1) treatment. These receptors were collected from a man in his 60s with urothelial cancer.

This clone was found once. V gene TRBV27 combines with J gene TRBJ2-4; 7 bases align to TRBD2. This CDR3 has 19 amino acids. Germline V gene data show CDR1 as MNHEY and CDR2 as SMNVEV (reference sequence). V was clipped by 6 bases and J by 0 bases; unmatched bases: 17. CDR3 coding DNA: TGTGCCAGCAGACATCAATGGGGGGGGGACGTCCTAGCCAAAAACATTCAGTACTTC. It codes for CASRHQWGGDVLAKNIQYF.

The chain recombines TRBV7-8 with TRBJ2-2; TRBD2 matches at 7 bases. In germline, CDR1 is SGHVS, CDR2 FQNEAQ. CDR3 size: 17 residues. The V and J ends lost 3 bases and 6 bases, in that order; junction bases with no gene match: 13. The CDR3 DNA reads as TGTGCCAGCAGCTTGGGCGTGGATCCGGCGGGGGCCGGGGAGCTGTTTTTT. Translated: CASSLGVDPAGAGELFF. The full variable domain, with the rest looked up from reference TRBV7-8 and TRBJ2-2, is GAGVSQSPRYKVAKRGQDVALRCDPISGHVSLFWYQQALGQGPEFLTYFQNEAQLDKSGLPSDRFFAERPEGSVSTLKIQRTQQEDSAVYLCASSLGVDPAGAGELFFGEGSRLTVL.

The rearrangement uses TRBV2 and TRBJ2-5, with D perhaps matching TRBD1 (6 bases). Per the germline V gene, CDR1 is SNHLY and CDR2 is FYNNEI. V was cut by 7 bases and J by 8 bases, with 17 bases left in between. The CDR3 is 13 amino acids. CDR3 DNA sequence: TGTGCCAGCACCCCGTCGTCAGGGGCTACCCAGTACTTC. This sequence encodes CASTPSSGATQYF.

CDR3 coding DNA: TGTGCCAGCAGCCGCGAGGTCCTAAACTATGGCTACACCTTC. Amino acids: CASSREVLNYGYTF. The chain couples TRBV6-5 to TRBJ1-2; the D is unclear. CDR3 length equals 14 residues. Germline-derived CDR1 and CDR2 are MNHEY and SVGAGI. Trimming pared 6 bases from V and 2 bases from J, leaving 13 bases between.

This sequence joins TRBV18 and TRBJ1-1, with a possible D match to TRBD1 (5 bases). Trimming left V 8 bases short and J 1 base short, with 8 bases between. Germline assignment: CDR1 KGHSH and CDR2 LQKENI. The CDR3 has 12 residues. The CDR3 DNA follows: TGTGCCAGCGACGACAGGAACACTGAAGCTTTCTTT. Translation gives CASDDRNTEAFF.

V usage is TRBV5-1 and J usage is TRBJ1-2; the match to TRBD1 covers 8 bases. The junction had 6 bases not matched to a gene; V was cut back by 6 bases and J by 8 bases. The CDR3 contains 12 residues. Germline-derived CDR1 and CDR2 are SGHRS and YFSETQ. The CDR3 protein is CASTSRGRGYTF. The CDR3 DNA reads as TGCGCCAGCACGAGCAGGGGGCGAGGCTACACCTTC.

Many counts were recorded for this clone. V is TRBV18 and J is TRBJ2-2; D is possibly TRBD2 (5 bases). Trimming took 0 bases from V and 7 from J, leaving 15 bases between them. CDR1 is KGHSH, CDR2 LQKENI, per germline. CDR3 size: 16 residues. The CDR3 sequence is CASSPPVSGKGGELFF. The CDR3 region has the DNA TGTGCCAGCTCACCACCGGTGTCGGGGAAAGGCGGGGAGCTGTTTTTT. Drawing the rest from reference TRBV18 and TRBJ2-2, the complete variable domain is NAGVMQNPRHLVRRRGQEARLRCSPMKGHSHVYWYRQLPEEGLKFMVYLQKENIIDESGMPKERFSAEFPKEGPSILRIQQVVRGDSAAYFCASSPPVSGKGGELFFGEGSRLTVL.

CDR3 sequence (DNA): TGTGCCAGCTCACGGACTATAACTAGCACAGATACGCAGTATTTT. This sequence encodes CASSRTITSTDTQYF. The V and J genes are TRBV18 and TRBJ2-3; D may be TRBD2 (6 bases). The CDR3 length is 15 residues. V dropped 4 bases and J dropped 0 bases, with 11 bases sitting between them. The germline V gene encodes CDR1 KGHSH and CDR2 LQKENI.

This chain links TRBV5-1 with TRBJ2-2; D perhaps matches TRBD1 (6 bases). The V gene lost 7 bases and the J gene lost 5 bases, with 12 bases spanning the gap. The CDR3 is 13 amino acids. Per germline, CDR1 SGHRS and CDR2 YFSETQ. The chain's CDR3 is CASRDTMTGELFF. In nucleotides, the CDR3 is TGCGCCAGCCGGGACACCATGACCGGGGAGCTGTTTTTT.

As DNA, the CDR3 is TGTGCCAGCAGCGGCGGGGGGGGTTTAGATACGCAGTATTTT. As protein: CASSGGGGLDTQYF. The chain combines TRBV5-4 with TRBJ2-3, with 9 bases aligning to TRBD2. Germline values: CDR1 SGHNT, CDR2 YYREEE (reference sequence). This CDR3 has 14 amino acids. V lost 4 bases to trimming and J lost 5 bases; unmatched junction nucleotides: 5.

This clone has only one observation. The V and J genes are TRBV30 and TRBJ1-2, with D hard to call. In germline, CDR1 is GTSNPN, CDR2 SVGIG (reference sequence). This CDR3 spans 13 amino acids. With 2 bases removed from V and 4 bases from J, the gap between germline ends came to 11 bases. CDR3 loop: CAWSTDGLYGYTF. In DNA, the CDR3 is TGTGCCTGGAGTACCGACGGACTCTATGGCTACACCTTC.

The chain recombines TRBV11-3 with TRBJ2-7; 9 bases are shared with TRBD2. The CDR3 sequence is 16 residues long. The V gene end was trimmed by 0 bases and the J gene end by 2 bases; junction bases not matched to a gene: 5. Germline values: CDR1 SGHNT, CDR2 YENEEA. The DNA of the CDR3 is TGTGCCAGCAGCTTAGATAGCGGGGGCTTACCCTACGAGCAGTACTTC. This encodes CASSLDSGGLPYEQYF.

This clone appeared once. This chain joins TRBV5-1 and TRBJ1-6; 7 bases match TRBD1. This CDR3 has 17 amino acids. The germline V gene has CDR1 SGHRS and CDR2 YFSETQ. The trim removed 0 bases at V and 3 bases at J, leaving 6 bases unmatched. This chain's CDR3 is CASSLGDRESYNSPLHF. CDR3 nucleotide sequence: TGCGCCAGCAGCTTGGGAGACAGGGAAAGCTATAATTCACCCCTCCACTTT.

V and J are TRBV5-8 and TRBJ2-2; D not certain. The CDR3 contains 15 residues. CDR1 is SGHTS and CDR2 is YDEGEE in the germline V gene. The V end was cut by 1 base, the J end by 5 bases, with 12 bases between. The CDR3 nucleotides are TGTGCCAGCAGCTTGTACGTACCGAGGACCGGGGAGCTGTTTTTT. It codes for CASSLYVPRTGELFF.

The V and J genes are TRBV4-3 and TRBJ2-1, with 8 positions matching TRBD2. With V trimmed by 0 bases and J by 4 bases, 5 bases remained unmatched. CDR3 length: 16 amino acids. The germline gives CDR1 LGHNA, CDR2 YSLEER. The CDR3 DNA reads TGCGCCAGCAGCCAAGATTATCCTAGCGGGTACAATGAGCAGTTCTTC. Amino acid sequence: CASSQDYPSGYNEQFF.

The V and J genes are TRBV7-6 and TRBJ1-1; D may be TRBD1 (6 bases). V gave up 3 bases and J gave up 1 base, with 12 bases separating them. Germline V gives CDR1 SGHVS, CDR2 FNYEAQ. This CDR3 has 15 amino acids. In DNA form, the CDR3 reads TGTGCCAGCAGCTTTACCGGGACACAGAACACTGAAGCTTTCTTT. Encoded protein: CASSFTGTQNTEAFF. Filled out from reference TRBV7-6 and TRBJ1-1, the complete variable domain reads GAGVSQSPRYKVTKRGQDVALRCDPISGHVSLYWYRQALGQGPEFLTYFNYEAQQDKSGLPNDRFSAERPEGSISTLTIQRTEQRDSAMYRCASSFTGTQNTEAFFGQGTRLTVV.

This clone was seen a few times. The V and J genes are TRBV7-9 and TRBJ1-2; no firm D call. CDR3 length: 12 amino acids. The V end lost 5 bases, the J end lost 2 bases, and 6 bases lay between the germline ends. Looked up from germline, CDR1 is SEHNR and CDR2 is FQNEAQ (reference sequence). CDR3: CASSQENYGYTF. CDR3 DNA sequence: TGTGCCAGCAGCCAAGAGAACTATGGCTACACCTTC.

The chain combines TRBV30 with TRBJ2-2; a weak D match, TRBD2 (6 bases). The CDR3 has 16 residues. Trimming cost V 2 bases and J 7 bases, with 20 bases left between them. Germline assignment: CDR1 GTSNPN and CDR2 SVGIG (reference sequence). The CDR3 region is CAWSQAGPAVGGELFF. CDR3 bases: TGTGCCTGGAGTCAAGCGGGCCCTGCAGTAGGCGGGGAGCTGTTTTTT.

The CDR3 region is CASRRLRDSYEQYF. The CDR3 nucleotides read TGTGCCAGCAGGAGACTGCGGGACTCCTACGAGCAGTACTTC. V gene TRBV11-2 combines with J gene TRBJ2-7; a weak D match, TRBD2 (6 bases). Deletions cut 6 bases from V and 0 bases from J, with 12 bases between. There are 14 residues in the CDR3. From germline, CDR1 is SGHAT and CDR2 FQNNGV.

This chain joins TRBV6-6 and TRBJ1-2; D perhaps matches TRBD1 (5 bases). In germline, CDR1 is MNHNY, CDR2 SVGAGI (reference sequence). V lost 6 bases and J 5 bases, leaving 13 bases between the germline ends. This CDR3 region has 13 residues. CDR3 sequence: CASSLLGGYGYTF. DNA for the CDR3: TGTGCCAGCAGCCTACTTGGGGGGTATGGCTACACCTTC.

The chain employs TRBV6-5 and TRBJ1-4; TRBD1 aligns across 9 bases. CDR3 length: 15 amino acids. Germline V gives CDR1 MNHEY, CDR2 SVGAGI. V dropped 5 bases and J dropped 8; count of bases not matched to a gene: 9. The CDR3 coding sequence is TGTGCCAGCAGTCGAACAGGGGGCTGGGGAGAAAAACTGTTTTTT. Amino acids: CASSRTGGWGEKLFF.

The chain combines TRBV18 with TRBJ1-5; a possible D gene is TRBD1 (5 bases). The V gene's germline CDR1 is KGHSH and CDR2 LQKENI. The germline V and J ends were trimmed by 4 bases and 0 bases, with 7 bases remaining between them. This CDR3 is 14 amino acids long. The CDR3 loop reads CASSRTGSNQPQHF. DNA of the CDR3: TGTGCCAGCTCACGAACAGGTAGCAATCAGCCCCAGCATTTT.

The rearrangement joins TRBV7-2 to TRBJ1-1; no clear D. This CDR3 region has 13 residues. The V gene's germline CDR1 is SGHTA and CDR2 FQGNSA. V dropped 2 bases and J dropped 1 base, with 5 bases sitting between them. For the CDR3, the DNA is TGTGCCAGCAGCTTATCCGGGAACACTGAAGCTTTCTTT. Translated, it gives CASSLSGNTEAFF.

This chain uses TRBV6-5 with TRBJ1-4; 8 bases are a match to TRBD1. CDR1 is MNHEY and CDR2 is SVGAGI in the germline V gene. This CDR3 region has 12 residues. Germline trimming cut 6 bases from V and 8 bases from J; bases unmatched to any gene: 2. The CDR3 region has the DNA TGTGCCAGCAGAACAGGGGGGGAAAAACTGTTTTTT. Translated, it gives CASRTGGEKLFF.

This rearrangement joins TRBV4-1 to TRBJ2-7, with D possibly matching TRBD2 (5 bases). CDR1 is MGHRA and CDR2 is YSYEKL in the germline V gene. Trimming pared 1 base from V and 2 bases from J, leaving 15 bases between. The CDR3 extends over 16 amino acids. The CDR3 region is CASSQAPEETTYEQYF. The CDR3 bases are TGCGCCAGCAGCCAAGCCCCGGAGGAGACAACCTACGAGCAGTACTTC.

The rearrangement links TRBV18 to TRBJ2-7, with TRBD2 identical over 7 bases. With V trimmed by 2 bases and J by 3 bases, 7 bases remained unmatched. CDR3 length: 15 amino acids. The V gene's germline CDR1 is KGHSH and CDR2 LQKENI. The CDR3 DNA reads as TGTGCCAGCTCACCAACCAGCGGGATATTCTACGAGCAGTACTTC. It is translated as CASSPTSGIFYEQYF.

The chain uses TRBV5-1 and TRBJ1-2, with D possibly being TRBD1 (6 bases). The V gene lost 5 bases and the J gene lost 7 bases, with 12 bases spanning the gap. This CDR3 comprises 12 residues. Germline V gives CDR1 SGHRS, CDR2 YFSETQ. The CDR3 sequence is CASRLEQGGYTF. In DNA form, the CDR3 reads TGCGCCAGCAGGCTAGAACAGGGTGGCTACACCTTC. Looking up the rest from reference TRBV5-1 and TRBJ1-2 gives the full variable domain: KAGVTQTPRYLIKTRGQQVTLSCSPISGHRSVSWYQQTPGQGLQFLFEYFSETQRNKGNFPGRFSGRQFSNSRSEMNVSTLELGDSALYLCASRLEQGGYTFGSGTRLTVV.

The chain has TRBV5-1 and TRBJ1-2; the D gene is possibly TRBD1 (5 bases). V was cut by 0 bases and J by 5 bases, with 11 bases left in between. This CDR3 comprises 14 residues. Germline lookup yields CDR1 SGHRS and CDR2 YFSETQ. CDR3 coding DNA: TGCGCCAGCAGCTTGGTGGCAGGGTCTTATGGCTACACCTTC. Translated, it gives CASSLVAGSYGYTF.

The chain has TRBV10-2 and TRBJ2-2, with TRBD2 as a possible D gene (6 bases). V shed 6 bases and J shed 5 bases, with 13 bases lying between them. CDR1 and CDR2 from the germline V gene are WSHSY and SAAADI. The CDR3 consists of 14 residues. The CDR3 region has the DNA TGCGCCAGCAGAACCAGAAGCGGGACCGGGGAGCTGTTTTTT. It encodes CASRTRSGTGELFF.